The rows below give T cell receptor beta chains drawn from one sample of a study of blood T cell repertoires in COVID-19. Clones were read by immunoSEQ multiplex PCR, and TCRdb kept only the in-frame ones, dropping some. The table has about 280,000 clones, 91% seen once. Sample: PBMCs or T cells enriched from blood (not recorded which). The receptors originated from a middle-aged man who had been exposed to COVID-19. Each CDR3 is given with its conserved first and last residue. Each record gives: J gene, D gene, V gene, clone size, CDR3 protein, CDR3 DNA. A D gene is named only where the DNA matches it firmly. A row's size may be missing; if present it is once, few, many or a size class.

j_gene: TRBJ1-2
d_gene: TRBD1
v_gene: TRBV9
abundance: .
CDR3aa: CASSEEPPGGSSGYTF
CDR3nt: TGTGCCAGCAGCGAGGAACCCCCAGGGGGCAGTTCCGGCTACACCTTC

j_gene: TRBJ2-5
d_gene: TRBD2
v_gene: TRBV6-2/TRBV6-3
abundance: .
CDR3aa: CASSPLAGIETQYF
CDR3nt: TGTGCCAGCAGTCCCCTAGCGGGAATAGAGACCCAGTACTTC

j_gene: TRBJ1-1
d_gene: .
v_gene: TRBV3-1/TRBV3-2
abundance: .
CDR3aa: CASSPAPYTEAFF
CDR3nt: TGTGCCAGCAGCCCAGCGCCGTACACTGAAGCTTTCTTT

j_gene: TRBJ2-3
d_gene: TRBD1
v_gene: TRBV6-1
abundance: .
CDR3aa: CASSDRTGVTDTQYF
CDR3nt: TGTGCCAGCAGTGATCGGACAGGGGTCACAGATACGCAGTATTTT

j_gene: TRBJ2-5
d_gene: .
v_gene: TRBV3-1/TRBV3-2
abundance: .
CDR3aa: CASSRLGGQETQYF
CDR3nt: TGTGCCAGCAGCCGGCTGGGGGGCCAAGAGACCCAGTACTTC

j_gene: TRBJ1-6
d_gene: .
v_gene: TRBV7-2
abundance: .
CDR3aa: CASSRMSGEVSSYNSPLHF
CDR3nt: TGTGCCAGCAGCCGCATGAGCGGGGAAGTAAGCTCCTATAATTCACCCCTCCACTTT

j_gene: TRBJ2-1
d_gene: .
v_gene: TRBV7-9
abundance: .
CDR3aa: CASSLTGSSADLDEQFF
CDR3nt: TGTGCCAGCAGCTTAACCGGGTCTTCCGCGGACTTGGATGAGCAGTTCTTC

j_gene: TRBJ1-5
d_gene: .
v_gene: TRBV6-8
abundance: .
CDR3aa: CASSSDSAHNQPQHF
CDR3nt: TGTGCCAGCAGTTCAGACAGTGCTCACAATCAGCCCCAGCATTTT

j_gene: TRBJ1-1
d_gene: .
v_gene: TRBV15
abundance: .
CDR3aa: CATSKGIMNTEAFF
CDR3nt: TGTGCCACCAGCAAGGGGATTATGAACACTGAAGCTTTCTTT

j_gene: TRBJ2-2
d_gene: .
v_gene: TRBV19
abundance: .
CDR3aa: CASSEGHLTGELFF
CDR3nt: TGTGCCAGTAGCGAGGGACATCTCACCGGGGAGCTGTTTTTT

j_gene: TRBJ1-2
d_gene: TRBD1
v_gene: TRBV19
abundance: .
CDR3aa: CASSMRGRNYGYTF
CDR3nt: TGTGCCAGTAGTATGAGGGGGCGAAACTATGGCTACACCTTC

j_gene: TRBJ2-1
d_gene: .
v_gene: TRBV24-1
abundance: .
CDR3aa: CATSDSGLAGNEQFF
CDR3nt: TGTGCCACCAGTGATTCAGGGTTGGCAGGCAATGAGCAGTTCTTC

j_gene: TRBJ1-6
d_gene: TRBD1
v_gene: TRBV28
abundance: once
CDR3aa: CASSLTGGGSPLHF
CDR3nt: TGTGCCAGCAGTCTGACAGGGGGGGGGTCACCCCTCCACTTT

j_gene: TRBJ2-5
d_gene: TRBD2
v_gene: TRBV7-3
abundance: .
CDR3aa: CASSQDSGLGQTQYF
CDR3nt: TGTGCCAGCAGCCAAGATAGTGGACTAGGTCAGACCCAGTACTTC

j_gene: TRBJ1-3
d_gene: .
v_gene: TRBV6-5
abundance: once
CDR3aa: CASSYSTATSGNTIYF
CDR3nt: TGTGCCAGCAGTTACTCGACTGCTACTTCTGGAAACACCATATATTTT

j_gene: TRBJ2-7
d_gene: .
v_gene: TRBV28
abundance: .
CDR3aa: CASSLSPVSSYEQYF
CDR3nt: TGTGCCAGCAGTTTATCCCCTGTTAGCTCCTACGAGCAGTACTTC

j_gene: TRBJ1-2
d_gene: TRBD1
v_gene: TRBV6-5
abundance: .
CDR3aa: CASSNGTGLVGYTF
CDR3nt: TGTGCCAGCAGCAATGGGACAGGGCTGGTTGGCTACACCTTC

j_gene: TRBJ1-4
d_gene: TRBD1
v_gene: TRBV5-1
abundance: .
CDR3aa: CASSLGGTGQNEKLFF
CDR3nt: TGCGCCAGCAGCTTGGGGGGGACAGGTCAAAATGAAAAACTGTTTTTT

j_gene: TRBJ2-7
d_gene: TRBD1
v_gene: TRBV28
abundance: .
CDR3aa: CASSTRDRGSYEQYF
CDR3nt: TGTGCCAGCAGTACCCGGGACAGGGGCTCCTACGAGCAGTACTTC

j_gene: TRBJ2-3
d_gene: .
v_gene: TRBV4-2
abundance: .
CDR3aa: CASSQVFASKITDTQYF
CDR3nt: TGTGCCAGCAGCCAAGTTTTTGCAAGCAAGATCACAGATACGCAGTATTTT

j_gene: TRBJ2-7
d_gene: TRBD2
v_gene: TRBV4-1
abundance: .
CDR3aa: CASSHPREGVDYEQYF
CDR3nt: TGCGCCAGCAGCCACCCAAGGGAGGGTGTTGACTACGAGCAGTACTTC

j_gene: TRBJ2-3
d_gene: .
v_gene: TRBV7-9
abundance: once
CDR3aa: CASSLETTITDTQYF
CDR3nt: TGTGCCAGCAGCTTGGAGACTACCATCACAGATACGCAGTATTTT

j_gene: TRBJ1-3
d_gene: TRBD1
v_gene: TRBV4-2
abundance: .
CDR3aa: CASSPSNRGPKSSGNTIYF
CDR3nt: TGTGCCAGCAGCCCTTCTAACAGGGGCCCAAAGAGCTCTGGAAACACCATATATTTT

j_gene: TRBJ2-1
d_gene: .
v_gene: TRBV15
abundance: .
CDR3aa: CATSRDNVLDEQFF
CDR3nt: TGTGCCACCAGCAGAGATAACGTACTAGATGAGCAGTTCTTC

j_gene: TRBJ1-5
d_gene: TRBD1
v_gene: TRBV19
abundance: few
CDR3aa: CASSIWGQGPNQPQHF
CDR3nt: TGTGCCAGTAGTATATGGGGACAGGGACCCAATCAGCCCCAGCATTTT

j_gene: TRBJ2-1
d_gene: .
v_gene: TRBV6-5
abundance: .
CDR3aa: CASTSAGNNEQFF
CDR3nt: TGTGCCAGCACTTCAGCGGGCAACAATGAGCAGTTCTTC

j_gene: TRBJ2-6
d_gene: TRBD2
v_gene: TRBV9
abundance: .
CDR3aa: CASSVVAGAGANVLTF
CDR3nt: TGTGCCAGCAGCGTAGTTGCGGGGGCTGGGGCCAACGTCCTGACTTTC

j_gene: TRBJ2-5
d_gene: .
v_gene: TRBV5-1
abundance: .
CDR3aa: CASSLLSGNQETQYF
CDR3nt: TGCGCCAGCAGCTTGCTCTCCGGGAACCAAGAGACCCAGTACTTC

j_gene: TRBJ1-1
d_gene: .
v_gene: TRBV21-1
abundance: .
CDR3aa: CASGDRDRGRVNTEAFF
CDR3nt: TGTGCCAGCGGGGACCGGGACAGGGGGCGGGTGAACACTGAAGCTTTCTTT

j_gene: TRBJ1-4
d_gene: .
v_gene: TRBV28
abundance: .
CDR3aa: CASSLVIGEKLFF
CDR3nt: TGTGCCAGCAGTTTGGTCATCGGTGAAAAACTGTTTTTT

j_gene: TRBJ1-5
d_gene: TRBD1
v_gene: TRBV3-1/TRBV3-2
abundance: .
CDR3aa: CASSQGTGEDQPQHF
CDR3nt: TGTGCCAGCAGCCAGGGGACAGGGGAGGATCAGCCCCAGCATTTT

j_gene: TRBJ1-6
d_gene: .
v_gene: TRBV24-1
abundance: once
CDR3aa: CATSSAKADNSPLHF
CDR3nt: TGTGCCACCAGTTCCGCCAAGGCGGATAATTCACCCCTCCACTTT

j_gene: TRBJ2-2
d_gene: .
v_gene: TRBV5-6
abundance: .
CDR3aa: CASTSPDRSNTGELFF
CDR3nt: TGTGCCAGCACCTCACCCGACAGGTCCAACACCGGGGAGCTGTTTTTT

j_gene: TRBJ2-3
d_gene: TRBD1
v_gene: TRBV2
abundance: once
CDR3aa: CASLATGGGVQYF
CDR3nt: TGTGCCAGCCTGGCAACAGGGGGCGGTGTGCAGTATTTT

j_gene: TRBJ2-1
d_gene: .
v_gene: TRBV4-3
abundance: .
CDR3aa: CASSHHPAEQFF
CDR3nt: TGCGCCAGCAGCCACCACCCAGCGGAGCAGTTCTTC

j_gene: TRBJ1-1
d_gene: .
v_gene: TRBV28
abundance: .
CDR3aa: CASSYPRGRYNEAFF
CDR3nt: TGTGCCAGCAGTTATCCTAGGGGTCGGTACAATGAAGCTTTCTTT

j_gene: TRBJ2-7
d_gene: TRBD1
v_gene: TRBV2
abundance: .
CDR3aa: CASREGTGSTYEQYF
CDR3nt: TGTGCCAGCAGGGAAGGGACAGGCAGTACCTACGAGCAGTACTTC

j_gene: TRBJ2-5
d_gene: TRBD2
v_gene: TRBV14
abundance: once
CDR3aa: CASSQVSSGSRETQYF
CDR3nt: TGTGCCAGCAGCCAAGTCTCTAGCGGGAGTAGGGAGACCCAGTACTTC

j_gene: TRBJ2-7
d_gene: TRBD1
v_gene: TRBV3-1/TRBV3-2
abundance: .
CDR3aa: CASSQSTGESYHEQYF
CDR3nt: TGTGCCAGCAGCCAATCAACAGGGGAGAGTTATCACGAGCAGTACTTC

j_gene: TRBJ1-1
d_gene: TRBD1
v_gene: TRBV11-2
abundance: .
CDR3aa: CASSGTVNTEAFF
CDR3nt: TGTGCCAGCAGCGGGACAGTGAACACTGAAGCTTTCTTT

j_gene: TRBJ2-5
d_gene: .
v_gene: TRBV7-2
abundance: .
CDR3aa: CASSPSKGEETQYF
CDR3nt: TGTGCCAGCAGCCCGTCCAAGGGAGAGGAGACCCAGTACTTC

j_gene: TRBJ2-3
d_gene: TRBD2
v_gene: TRBV28
abundance: once
CDR3aa: CASSLPPAGERDTQYF
CDR3nt: TGTGCCAGCAGTTTACCCCCAGCGGGAGAACGAGATACGCAGTATTTT

j_gene: TRBJ1-5
d_gene: .
v_gene: TRBV30
abundance: .
CDR3aa: CAWRDTRYSNQPQHF
CDR3nt: TGTGCCTGGCGGGACACTAGGTATAGCAATCAGCCCCAGCATTTT

j_gene: TRBJ1-5
d_gene: TRBD1
v_gene: TRBV4-1
abundance: .
CDR3aa: CASSRGTDTSNQPQHF
CDR3nt: TGCGCCAGCAGCCGAGGGACAGACACTAGCAATCAGCCCCAGCATTTT

j_gene: TRBJ1-3
d_gene: .
v_gene: TRBV28
abundance: .
CDR3aa: CASSGTRNGNTIYF
CDR3nt: TGTGCCAGCAGCGGGACAAGAAATGGAAACACCATATATTTT

j_gene: TRBJ2-4
d_gene: TRBD1
v_gene: TRBV6-1
abundance: .
CDR3aa: CASSEALQGVIQYF
CDR3nt: TGTGCCAGCAGTGAAGCCCTACAGGGGGTCATTCAGTACTTC